A single T cell receptor (beta chain) is shown here with its context. Its matching antigen is unknown. Profiled with immunoSEQ multiplex PCR; TCRdb holds only in-frame clones, not every one. The sample records about 68,000 clones, 60% to 80% being singletons. The CDR3 spans 14 residues. V lost 6 bases, J lost 4 bases, and 13 bases lay in between. CDR1 and CDR2 from the germline V gene are SGHRS and YFSETQ. These data belong to a study of PD-1 blockade in mismatch repair-deficient tumors. Study overall: All were previously treated, progressing patients with some twelve mismatch repair-deficient cancer types.

Every patient had mismatch repair deficiency by PCR or immunohistochemistry. TCRs were sequenced from a few patients responding to pembrolizumab. Study findings and constraints: Tumor-resident clones, often absent from pretreatment blood, expanded after pembrolizumab and then contracted.

The chain has TRBV5-1 and TRBJ2-2, with TRBD1 as a possible D gene (5 bases). The sequencing used peripheral blood, collected 2 weeks after starting pembrolizumab. This clonotype was sampled from an adult with mismatch repair-deficient cancer. The CDR3 is CASKGDPSTGELFF. The CDR3 DNA follows: TGCGCCAGCAAAGGGGATCCTTCCACCGGGGAGCTGTTTTTT.